Included here is one TCR beta chain sequence, with context. The antigen it binds to is not known. Base qualities were left out, and no much larger clone turns up one base away. These data come from a study of sequential checkpoint blockade in melanoma (dated by TCRdb to between 2018 and 2021). General notes on the study: In a 1:1 randomization, patients received either first-line nivolumab then ipilimumab (arm A) or ipilimumab then nivolumab (arm B). Maintenance nivolumab came after each of the two trial sequences.

The treatment or condition label corresponds to: randomized to nivolumab then ipilimumab (arm A) or the reverse (arm B). No trial patient had received prior DNA-damaging chemotherapy. On a FACS Aria II flow cytometer, live CD3+CD8+ cells that were negative for CD19 and CD56 were sorted from thawed PBMCs. CheckMate 064, a randomized, open-label phase II trial of sequential checkpoint blockade, was the source of the samples, all of which came from patients with melanoma. Peripheral blood mononuclear cells were obtained through leukapheresis, purified using Ficoll-Paque, and frozen in human serum containing around 9.6% DMSO. Right after sorting, the blood CD3+CD8+ cells were verified to be >98% pure, and DNA extraction followed. TCRbeta CDR3 regions were immunosequenced from genomic DNA with the immunoSEQ Assay. Before high-throughput sequencing, genomic DNA was amplified using bias-controlled multiplex PCR. The paper's processing steps were these. To quantify the absolute abundance of each unique TCRbeta CDR3 region, the sequences were collapsed and filtered. Clonality, defined as 1 minus Pielou's evenness, was calculated using productive rearrangements only. A previously published method was used to identify clones with significantly greater frequencies in on-treatment samples than in baseline samples. In TCRdb, the immuneACCESS table is reduced to in-frame sequences with V and J assigned. These tables do not hold every clone; where another copy was compared, an unresolved V gene accounts for under half, and the others remain unexplained. V, J and clone size derive from that table, while D and trimming were established from the DNA sequence. This sample comprises around 41,000 clones, 86% of them detected only once. Jointly, the top ten make up less than 15% of the sample.

Inclusive of the bounding cysteine and phenylalanine, the CDR3 is 15 residues long. The kept DNA is CDR3 alone, 45 bases in frame from the first base. V is pared back by 0 bases and J by 3 bases, with 11 bases lying between the germline termini. CDR1 is given as SGHDN and CDR2 as FVKESK, both from the germline V gene. What the study reported, not specific to this receptor: The model for predicting response that combines TCR metrics with mutation burden needs to be validated in larger, independent patient cohorts.

The chain is encoded by TRBV14 joined to TRBJ1-1; tentative D gene TRBD1, with 5 bases matching. This receptor was obtained from a human donor with melanoma. The sequencing here drew on CD8+ T cells sorted from blood (inferred from file names), taken from a patient given nivolumab and ipilimumab in sequence. The DNA sequence reads TGTGCCAGCAGCCAAGAGGGGGGATTTTACACTGAAGCTTTCTTT. It is translated as CASSQEGGFYTEAFF. This CDR3, with the reference TRBV14 and TRBJ1-1 proteins standing in past its ends, gives the full variable domain EAGVTQFPSHSVIEKGQTVTLRCDPISGHDNLYWYRRVMGKEIKFLLHFVKESKQDESGMPNNRFLAERTGGTYSTLKVQPAELEDSGVYFCASSQEGGFYTEAFFGQGTRLTVV.